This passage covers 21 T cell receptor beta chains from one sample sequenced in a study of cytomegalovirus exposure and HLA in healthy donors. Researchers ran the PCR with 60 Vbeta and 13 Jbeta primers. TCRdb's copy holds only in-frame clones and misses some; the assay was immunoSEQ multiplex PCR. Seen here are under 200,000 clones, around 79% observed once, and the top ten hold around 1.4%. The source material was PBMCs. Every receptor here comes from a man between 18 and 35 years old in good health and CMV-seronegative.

Here the CDR3 reads CASSLGLPQYNEQFF. The CDR3 bases are TGTGCCAGCAGCTTAGGTCTGCCACAGTACAATGAGCAGTTCTTC. This chain uses TRBV5-6 with TRBJ2-1; no definite D call. This CDR3 is 15 amino acids long. The germline gives CDR1 SGHDT, CDR2 YYEEEE. V shed 2 bases and J shed 4 bases, with 13 bases lying between them.

The CDR3 sequence: CASSAPGGRSYNEQFF. The CDR3 bases are TGTGCCAGCAGCGCCCCAGGGGGGAGGAGCTACAATGAGCAGTTCTTC. The chain is built from TRBV9 and TRBJ2-1, with D perhaps TRBD1 (7 bases). The CDR3 is made up of 16 amino acids. V was pared by 3 bases and J by 3 bases, with 16 bases between. Germline CDR1 SGDLS, CDR2 YYNGEE.

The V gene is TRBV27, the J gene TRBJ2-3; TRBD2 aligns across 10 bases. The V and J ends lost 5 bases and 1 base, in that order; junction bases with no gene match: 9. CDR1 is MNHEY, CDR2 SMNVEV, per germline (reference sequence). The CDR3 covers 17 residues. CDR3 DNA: TGTGCCAGCAGTATCTCCCGGACTAGCGGACGCACAGATACGCAGTATTTT. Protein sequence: CASSISRTSGRTDTQYF.

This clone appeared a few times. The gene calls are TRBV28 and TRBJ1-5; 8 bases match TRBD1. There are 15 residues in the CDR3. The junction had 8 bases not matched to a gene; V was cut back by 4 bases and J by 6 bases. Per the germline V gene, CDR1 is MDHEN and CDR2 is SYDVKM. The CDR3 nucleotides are TGTGCCAGCAGTTGGGACAGGAGGGGGGGTCAGCCCCAGCATTTT. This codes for CASSWDRRGGQPQHF.

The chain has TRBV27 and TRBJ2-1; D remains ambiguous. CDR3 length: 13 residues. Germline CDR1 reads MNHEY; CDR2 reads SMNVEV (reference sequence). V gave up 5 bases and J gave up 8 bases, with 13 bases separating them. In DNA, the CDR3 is TGTGCCAGCAGTGTACCACCTAGAGATGAGCAGTTCTTC. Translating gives CASSVPPRDEQFF.

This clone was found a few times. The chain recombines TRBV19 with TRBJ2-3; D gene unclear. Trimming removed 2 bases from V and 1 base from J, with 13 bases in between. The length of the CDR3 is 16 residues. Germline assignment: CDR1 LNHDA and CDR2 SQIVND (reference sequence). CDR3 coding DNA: TGTGCCAGTAGTATATCCCCCACTATACGCACAGATACGCAGTATTTT. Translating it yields CASSISPTIRTDTQYF. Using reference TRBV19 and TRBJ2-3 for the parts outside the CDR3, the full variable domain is DGGITQSPKYLFRKEGQNVTLSCEQNLNHDAMYWYRQDPGQGLRLIYYSQIVNDFQKGDIAEGYSVSREKKESFPLTVTSAQKNPTAFYLCASSISPTIRTDTQYFGPGTRLTVL.

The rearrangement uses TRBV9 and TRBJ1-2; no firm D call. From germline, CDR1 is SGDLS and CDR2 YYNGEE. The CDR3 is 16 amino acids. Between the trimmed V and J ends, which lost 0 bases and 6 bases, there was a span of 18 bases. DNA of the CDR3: TGTGCCAGCAGCGTAGCTTCTTGGGCCTTATCGGATGGCTACACCTTC. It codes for CASSVASWALSDGYTF.

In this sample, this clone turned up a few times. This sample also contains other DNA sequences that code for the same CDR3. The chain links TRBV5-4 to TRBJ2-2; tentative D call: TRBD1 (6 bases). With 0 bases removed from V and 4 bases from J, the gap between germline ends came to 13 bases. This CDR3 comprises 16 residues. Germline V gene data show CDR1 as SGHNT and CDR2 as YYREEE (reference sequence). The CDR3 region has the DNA TGTGCCAGCAGCTTGGCCTTACAGGGCGGCACCGGGGAGCTGTTTTTT. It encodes CASSLALQGGTGELFF.

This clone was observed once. The DNA of the CDR3 is TGTGCCAGCAGTGCCGACAGGGGGCGAGTCAATGAGCAGTTCTTC. Its protein is CASSADRGRVNEQFF. The V gene is TRBV6-4, the J gene TRBJ2-1; TRBD1 matches at 10 bases. V lost 4 bases to trimming and J lost 6 bases; unmatched junction nucleotides: 6. CDR1 is MRHNA, CDR2 SNTAGT, per germline. This CDR3 has 15 amino acids.

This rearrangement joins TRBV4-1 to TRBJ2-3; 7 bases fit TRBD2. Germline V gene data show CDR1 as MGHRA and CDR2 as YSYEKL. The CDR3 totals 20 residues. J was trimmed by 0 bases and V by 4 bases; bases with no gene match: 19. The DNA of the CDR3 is TGCGCCAGCAGCCGTCTCGGGGGGATGCAGAGAATCCGTAGCACAGATACGCAGTATTTT. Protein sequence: CASSRLGGMQRIRSTDTQYF.

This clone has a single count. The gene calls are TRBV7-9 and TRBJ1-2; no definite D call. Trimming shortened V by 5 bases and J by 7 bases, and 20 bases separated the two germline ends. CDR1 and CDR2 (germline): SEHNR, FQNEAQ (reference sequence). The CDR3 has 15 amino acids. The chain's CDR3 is CASSQGLDGFFGYTF. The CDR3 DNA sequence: TGTGCCAGCAGCCAAGGACTGGACGGGTTTTTTGGCTACACCTTC.

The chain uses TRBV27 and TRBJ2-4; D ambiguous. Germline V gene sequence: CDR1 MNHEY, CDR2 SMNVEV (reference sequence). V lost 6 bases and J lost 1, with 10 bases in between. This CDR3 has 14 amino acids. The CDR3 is CASSHLGAKNIQYF. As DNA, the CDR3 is TGTGCCAGCAGCCATCTCGGGGCCAAAAACATTCAGTACTTC.

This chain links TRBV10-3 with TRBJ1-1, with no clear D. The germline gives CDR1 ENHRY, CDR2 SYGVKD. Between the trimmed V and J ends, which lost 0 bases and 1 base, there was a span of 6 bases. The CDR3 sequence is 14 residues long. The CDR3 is CAISESTGNTEAFF. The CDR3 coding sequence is TGTGCCATCAGTGAGTCTACGGGGAACACTGAAGCTTTCTTT.

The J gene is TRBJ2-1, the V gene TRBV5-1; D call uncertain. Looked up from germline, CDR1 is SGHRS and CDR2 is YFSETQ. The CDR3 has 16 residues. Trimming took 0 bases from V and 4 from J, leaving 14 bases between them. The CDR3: CASSLARVDSYNEQFF. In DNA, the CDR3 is TGCGCCAGCAGCTTGGCCCGGGTTGACTCGTACAATGAGCAGTTCTTC.

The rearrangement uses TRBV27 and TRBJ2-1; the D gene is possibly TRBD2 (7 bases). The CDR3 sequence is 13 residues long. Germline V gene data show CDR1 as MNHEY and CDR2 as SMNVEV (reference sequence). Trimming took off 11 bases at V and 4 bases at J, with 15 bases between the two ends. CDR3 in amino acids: CAGGAGPYNEQFF. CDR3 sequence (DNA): TGTGCCGGGGGGGCCGGCCCATACAATGAGCAGTTCTTC.

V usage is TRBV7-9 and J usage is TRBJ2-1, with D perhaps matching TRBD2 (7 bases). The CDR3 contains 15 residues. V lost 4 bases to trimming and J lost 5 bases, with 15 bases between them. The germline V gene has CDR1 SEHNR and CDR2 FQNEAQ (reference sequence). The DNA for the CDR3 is TGTGCCAGCAGCTCTAGGGGGGGTCCGGACAATGAGCAGTTCTTC. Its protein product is CASSSRGGPDNEQFF.

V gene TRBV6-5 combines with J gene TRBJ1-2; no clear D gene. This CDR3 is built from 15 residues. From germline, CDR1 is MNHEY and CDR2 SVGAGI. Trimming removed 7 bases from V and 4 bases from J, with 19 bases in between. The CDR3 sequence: CASTLDQAGTYGYTF. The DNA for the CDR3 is TGTGCCAGCACCCTTGATCAAGCGGGAACCTATGGCTACACCTTC.

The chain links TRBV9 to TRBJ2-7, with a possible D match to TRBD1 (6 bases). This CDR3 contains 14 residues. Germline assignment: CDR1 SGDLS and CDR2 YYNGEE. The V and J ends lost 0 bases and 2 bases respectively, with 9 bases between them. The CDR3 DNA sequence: TGTGCCAGCAGCGTAGACCAGGGGCCCTACGAGCAGTACTTC. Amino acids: CASSVDQGPYEQYF.

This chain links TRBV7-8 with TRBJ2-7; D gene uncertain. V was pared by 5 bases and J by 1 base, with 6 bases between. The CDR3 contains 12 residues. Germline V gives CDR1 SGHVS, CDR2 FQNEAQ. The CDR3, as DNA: TGTGCCAGCAGCCATCAGTCCTACGAGCAGTACTTC. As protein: CASSHQSYEQYF.

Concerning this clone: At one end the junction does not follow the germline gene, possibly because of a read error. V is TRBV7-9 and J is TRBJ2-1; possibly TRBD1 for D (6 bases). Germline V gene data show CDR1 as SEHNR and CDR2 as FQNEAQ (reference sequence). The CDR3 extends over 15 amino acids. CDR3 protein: CSSSLGGVTYNEQFF. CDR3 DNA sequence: TGTTCCAGCAGCTTAGGGGGAGTAACCTACAATGAGCAGTTCTTC.

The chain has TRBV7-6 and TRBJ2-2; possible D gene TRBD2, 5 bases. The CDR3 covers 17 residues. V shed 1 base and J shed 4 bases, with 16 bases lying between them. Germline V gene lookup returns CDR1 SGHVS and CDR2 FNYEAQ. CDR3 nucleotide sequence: TGTGCCAGCAGCTTAGATACTCAGCGGCGGGTCACCGGGGAGCTGTTTTTT. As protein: CASSLDTQRRVTGELFF. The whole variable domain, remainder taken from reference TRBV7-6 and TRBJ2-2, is GAGVSQSPRYKVTKRGQDVALRCDPISGHVSLYWYRQALGQGPEFLTYFNYEAQQDKSGLPNDRFSAERPEGSISTLTIQRTEQRDSAMYRCASSLDTQRRVTGELFFGEGSRLTVL.